A single sample gave rise to the 5 T cell receptor beta chains below, sequenced in a study of cytomegalovirus exposure and HLA in healthy donors. Sequencing was performed with immunoSEQ multiplex PCR; in TCRdb, only in-frame clones are kept and a portion is missing. The data hold about 120,000 clones, with around 96% observed a single time. Material for sequencing was PBMCs. Receptors were obtained from a man between 18 and 35 years old in good health and CMV-seronegative.

The genes are TRBV11-3 and TRBJ1-1, with 7 bases lining up with TRBD1. Germline V gene sequence: CDR1 SGHNT, CDR2 YENEEA. The V and J ends lost 0 bases and 2 bases, in that order; junction bases with no gene match: 3. The CDR3 consists of 15 residues. CDR3 residues: CASSLDGGGNTEAFF. DNA for the CDR3: TGTGCCAGCAGCTTAGATGGAGGGGGCAACACTGAAGCTTTCTTT.

DNA for the CDR3: TGTGCCAGCAGCTTCGGGACAAATGAAAAACTGTTTTTT. Encoded protein: CASSFGTNEKLFF. The chain combines TRBV13 with TRBJ1-4; D might be TRBD1 (6 bases). Germline loops: CDR1 PRHDT, CDR2 FYEKMQ (reference sequence). CDR3 length: 13 amino acids. V was shortened by 3 bases and J by 5 bases, with 7 bases between the two germline ends.

This sequence joins TRBV7-8 and TRBJ2-2; the D gene is possibly TRBD2 (5 bases). CDR1 is SGHVS, CDR2 FQNEAQ, per germline. Trimming left V 7 bases short and J 7 bases short, with 19 bases between. This CDR3 contains 15 residues. The CDR3 here is CASNLRRTASGELFF. The CDR3 DNA follows: TGTGCCAGCAATCTAAGGAGGACTGCGAGCGGGGAGCTGTTTTTT.

The V and J genes are TRBV7-9 and TRBJ1-2; 9 positions match TRBD1. Looked up from germline, CDR1 is SEHNR and CDR2 is FQNEAQ (reference sequence). V lost 6 bases and J lost 4; bases outside the gene matches: 9. The CDR3 covers 15 residues. The CDR3 protein is CASRTDRGGPYGYTF. CDR3 DNA sequence: TGTGCCAGCAGAACTGACAGGGGGGGACCCTATGGCTACACCTTC.

The chain is built from TRBV5-1 and TRBJ2-3; 8 bases line up with TRBD2. CDR3 length: 15 residues. Germline values: CDR1 SGHRS, CDR2 YFSETQ. V shed 6 bases and J 0 bases; nucleotides not matched to a gene: 6. This chain's CDR3 is CASKTSGGSTDTQYF. In DNA form, the CDR3 reads TGCGCCAGCAAGACCAGCGGGGGAAGCACAGATACGCAGTATTTT.